This TCR beta chain stems from a study of beta chain features in type 1 diabetes. Study-wide points: Still unanswered here is whether HLA type influences TCRB rearrangement. When VDJ junctions were examined, type 1 diabetes patients showed fewer insertions and more deletions. Shorter templates may be favored by PCR, equally so in patients and controls. Among all four CD4+ subsets, Type 1 diabetes patients had TCRB CDR3s that were moderately but significantly shorter.

Purity above 95% was achieved in all sorted populations. With regard to this clone: Its cognate antigen is unknown.

Every isolated RNA sample was fully reverse transcribed, so sequencing captured expressed TCRB transcripts. Clones were sequenced by immunoSEQ multiplex PCR, and TCRdb holds only the in-frame ones, with some missing. This table holds 93,000 or so clones, about 26% found once. The receptor was derived from a woman aged 18-29 years with type 1 diabetes. Sequencing input: central memory CD4+ T cells from blood.

The CDR3, as DNA: TGTGCCAGTAGTATAGTGGAGGGGACTGTGGCTTTCTTT. This gives the protein CASSIVEGTVAFF. This rearrangement joins TRBV19 to TRBJ1-1; tentative D call: TRBD1 (5 bases). The V gene's germline CDR1 is LNHDA and CDR2 SQIVND (reference sequence). This CDR3 spans 13 amino acids. V was clipped by 1 base and J by 11 bases, with 14 bases between them.